The 5 T cell receptor beta chains listed next were all sequenced from one sample in a study of response to subunit inactivated influenza vaccine. TCRdb re-derived calls from the RT-PCR reads in MiXCR, one entry per CDR3 protein. The sample gives 500,000 to 550,000 distinct CDR3 sequences, under 25% of which show up once; 2.5% to 3% is in the top ten. Another study also made use of these data, one on T cells expressing NK-cell markers. From that study: The TCR beta cDNA came from 5'RACE template switching with UMIs.

This material consisted of CD4+ T cells sorted from PBMCs, taken roughly 12 days after vaccination. The source is a man aged 45-65 years who received an inactivated influenza vaccine.

The chain couples TRBV6-5 to TRBJ1-5; D unclear. Germline assignment: CDR1 MNHEY and CDR2 SVGAGI. V shed 4 bases and J shed 2 bases, with 12 bases lying between them. The CDR3 is made up of 15 amino acids. The CDR3 spells CASSSEGAGNQPQHF. The CDR3 DNA reads TGTGCCAGCAGTTCGGAGGGCGCGGGCAATCAGCCCCAGCATTTT.

In this sample, this clonotype turned up a few times. At one end the junction does not follow the germline gene, possibly because of a read error. The chain carries TRBV3-1 and TRBJ2-2; 7 bases match TRBD2. The CDR3 runs to 17 residues. Germline V gene sequence: CDR1 LGHDT, CDR2 YNNKEL (reference sequence). In DNA form, the CDR3 reads TGTGCCAGCAGCCAAGTGGATTTGCGGGGGAACGCCGGGGAGCTGTTTTTT. This sequence encodes CASSQVDLRGNAGELFF.

The V call is TRBV14, the J call TRBJ2-2; unclear D gene. Trimming stripped 1 base from V and 4 bases from J, with 13 bases between. Germline V gene data show CDR1 as SGHDN and CDR2 as FVKESK. The CDR3 is made up of 16 amino acids. The CDR3 is CASSQVSSYGTGELFF. DNA for the CDR3: TGTGCCAGCAGCCAAGTCAGCAGCTATGGCACCGGGGAGCTGTTTTTT.

This clonotype occurred a few times. The V gene is TRBV2, the J gene TRBJ1-4, with unresolved D. This CDR3 is built from 13 residues. Trimming shortened V by 2 bases and J by 9 bases, and 10 bases separated the two germline ends. CDR1 is SNHLY, CDR2 FYNNEI, per germline. The CDR3 loop is CASSESTLKKLFF. In nucleotides, the CDR3 is TGTGCCAGCAGTGAATCTACTCTAAAAAAACTGTTTTTT.

The chain links TRBV4-1 to TRBJ1-2; D is unresolved. This CDR3 comprises 15 residues. The V and J ends lost 0 bases and 4 bases respectively, with 12 bases between them. Germline loops: CDR1 MGHRA, CDR2 YSYEKL. CDR3 nucleotide sequence: TGCGCCAGCAGCCAAGATGGGTGGGGTGGCTATGGCTACACCTTC. Amino acids: CASSQDGWGGYGYTF.